Sequencing of this T cell receptor beta chain was carried out in a study of cytomegalovirus exposure and HLA in healthy donors. The CDR3 contains 16 residues. Germline-derived CDR1 and CDR2 are SGHRS and YFSETQ. V lost 0 bases, J lost 9 bases, and 19 bases lay in between. Primers included in the PCR were 60 Vbeta and 13 Jbeta primers. Sequencing used immunoSEQ multiplex PCR; TCRdb keeps in-frame clones, though not all of them. The sample lists about 70,000 clones; more than 80% were seen once. The J gene is TRBJ2-1, the V gene TRBV5-1, with D perhaps TRBD2 (7 bases). The TCR originated in a woman in her twenties or thirties in good health and CMV-seropositive. The sample taken for sequencing was PBMCs. CDR3 region: CASSLAVGGLAAEQFF. The CDR3 coding sequence is TGCGCCAGCAGCTTGGCCGTCGGGGGGCTAGCGGCTGAGCAGTTCTTC.